This T cell receptor beta chain was observed in a study of persistence of HIV-infected CD4 T cells. Whole-study context: CD4+ T cells responding to CMV or HIV-1 Gag were isolated.

Lysates of CMV-infected fibroblasts at 8 to 10 ug/mL stimulated these cells. Sorted nonresponding memory CD4+ T cells were CD40L-negative, CD69-negative, CD45RO-high. The immunoSEQ assay was version 4, run in survey mode. The assay was immunoSEQ multiplex PCR, and TCRdb's table has in-frame clones only and misses some. The sample holds about 30,000 clones, 75% to 85% seen once. Concerning this clone itself: No antigen is known for it.

V shed 4 bases and J 3 bases; nucleotides not matched to a gene: 10. The CDR3 loop spans 15 amino acids. Germline CDR1 reads SGHKS; CDR2 reads YYEKEE (reference sequence). The sequenced sample was CD4+ T cells sorted from PBMCs after roughly 17-hour stimulation, obtained from a patient who received antiretroviral therapy. The clonotype was recovered from an adult man with HIV who was CMV-seropositive. The genes are TRBV5-5 and TRBJ2-7, with 7 bases aligning to TRBD2. The CDR3 here is CASSRGGSGDYEQYF. The CDR3 DNA reads TGTGCCAGCAGCAGGGGTGGAAGCGGGGACTACGAGCAGTACTTC.